A single sample is the source of the 17 T cell receptor beta chains below, sequenced in a study of a mutant IDH1 vaccine in newly diagnosed glioma. Time point meaning: week 47, end of study. Vaccine doses each comprised 300 ug of mutant IDH1 20-mer peptide, with topical imiquimod. Using immunoSEQ multiplex PCR, the repertoire was profiled, and TCRdb retains in-frame clones only, with some absent. There are approximately 50,000 clones in the sample; around 83% occur only once, and approximately 3.4% lies in the top ten. These TCRs' antigens remain unknown. The specimen comprised PBMCs, sampled from a glioma patient whose treatment included an IDH1 peptide vaccine. These receptors were collected from a woman in her forties or fifties with glioma.

The chain employs TRBV7-2 and TRBJ1-2; D unclear. CDR3 length: 15 amino acids. V was clipped by 5 bases and J by 0 bases, with 13 bases between them. The germline CDR1 and CDR2 sequences are SGHTA and FQGNSA. CDR3 sequence (DNA): TGTGCCAGCAGCCGCTTGGCAGGAGCTAACTATGGCTACACCTTC. This encodes CASSRLAGANYGYTF. The variable domain in full, completed from reference TRBV7-2 and TRBJ1-2, reads GAGVSQSPSNKVTEKGKDVELRCDPISGHTALYWYRQSLGQGLEFLIYFQGNSAPDKSGLPSDRFSAERTGGSVSTLTIQRTQQEDSAVYLCASSRLAGANYGYTFGSGTRLTVV.

The chain has TRBV15 and TRBJ2-5; D gene ambiguous. Germline CDR1 and CDR2: LNHNV and YYDKDF (reference sequence). Trimming shortened V by 4 bases and J by 7 bases, and 16 bases separated the two germline ends. The CDR3 extends over 14 amino acids. The CDR3 here is CATSTVGPAATQYF. CDR3 coding DNA: TGTGCCACCAGCACAGTCGGGCCCGCGGCGACCCAGTACTTC.

The rearrangement joins TRBV28 to TRBJ2-7; D not resolved. Trimming stripped 1 base from V and 2 bases from J, with 9 bases between. The CDR3 covers 14 residues. The germline CDR1 and CDR2 sequences are MDHEN and SYDVKM. The CDR3 reads CASSLSESPYEQYF. The CDR3 DNA follows: TGTGCCAGCAGTTTATCGGAGTCCCCCTACGAGCAGTACTTC.

The CDR3 loop is CASSLGTEYSNQPQHF. The CDR3 nucleotides read TGTGCCAGCAGCTTAGGGACGGAATATAGCAATCAGCCCCAGCATTTT. This chain uses TRBV7-9 with TRBJ1-5, with D unclear. CDR3 size: 16 residues. Deletions cut 1 base from V and 0 bases from J, with 10 bases between. CDR1 is SEHNR and CDR2 is FQNEAQ in the germline V gene (reference sequence).

This chain uses TRBV5-1 with TRBJ2-6; D gene unclear. The CDR3 is made up of 16 amino acids. Trimming shortened V by 7 bases and J by 2 bases, and 16 bases separated the two germline ends. CDR1 and CDR2 from the germline V gene are SGHRS and YFSETQ. As DNA, the CDR3 is TGCGCCAGCGGATTAACGGACGGTGCTGGGGCCAACGTCCTGACTTTC. Its protein product is CASGLTDGAGANVLTF.

The gene calls are TRBV6-5 and TRBJ1-2; 8 bases line up with TRBD1. This CDR3 is built from 16 residues. Germline assignment: CDR1 MNHEY and CDR2 SVGAGI. The V segment lost 0 bases and the J segment 2 bases; nucleotides outside the gene matches: 5. CDR3 region: CASSYSYRQGNYGYTF. DNA of the CDR3: TGTGCCAGCAGTTACTCTTATCGACAGGGGAACTATGGCTACACCTTC.

The chain carries TRBV5-6 and TRBJ1-5; D is ambiguous. Germline V CDR1 and CDR2: SGHDT, YYEEEE. The CDR3 totals 15 residues. The V gene lost 3 bases and the J gene lost 1 base, with 11 bases spanning the gap. The CDR3: CASSSGRWSNQPQHF. In DNA form, the CDR3 reads TGTGCCAGCAGCTCGGGGAGGTGGAGCAATCAGCCCCAGCATTTT.

Points on this clone: Sequence at one end of the junction differs from germline and may be a read error. The V gene is TRBV29-1, the J gene TRBJ1-2; no firm D call. The CDR3 sequence is 11 residues long. Germline CDR1 is SQVTM and CDR2 is ANQGSEA. The CDR3 DNA reads as TGCAGCGTTGTAGGCCAGGACTCCCACAGCTTC. It specifies CSVVGQDSHSF.

This clone was seen a handful of times. The gene calls are TRBV6-1 and TRBJ2-5; possibly TRBD1 for D (5 bases). V was clipped by 6 bases and J by 2 bases, with 13 bases between them. This CDR3 is 14 amino acids long. Germline V gene data show CDR1 as MNHNS and CDR2 as SASEGT. Written as DNA, the CDR3 is TGTGCCAGCAGGGAGACAGCCGCTCAAGAGACCCAGTACTTC. Protein product: CASRETAAQETQYF.

This clone turned up a few times. The V call is TRBV19, the J call TRBJ2-6; the match to TRBD1 covers 7 bases. Germline V gives CDR1 LNHDA, CDR2 SQIVND (reference sequence). V lost 3 bases, J lost 2 bases, and 7 bases stayed unmatched. The CDR3 extends over 17 amino acids. The CDR3 is CASSIEDRSPGANVLTF. In nucleotides, the CDR3 is TGTGCCAGTAGTATCGAGGACAGGTCACCTGGGGCCAACGTCCTGACTTTC.

This chain links TRBV30 with TRBJ1-5; maybe TRBD1 (5 bases). V was trimmed by 3 bases and J by 2 bases, leaving 20 bases between them. The CDR3 contains 17 residues. Looked up from germline, CDR1 is GTSNPN and CDR2 is SVGIG (reference sequence). CDR3 sequence reads: CAWSRRSETVGNQPQHF. CDR3 DNA: TGTGCCTGGAGCCGGAGGTCCGAGACAGTGGGCAATCAGCCCCAGCATTTT.

The J gene is TRBJ1-5, the V gene TRBV5-1; 9 bases align to TRBD1. Germline trimming cut 3 bases from V and 8 bases from J; bases unmatched to any gene: 6. The CDR3 runs 14 residues. The V gene's germline CDR1 is SGHRS and CDR2 YFSETQ. The CDR3 DNA reads TGCGCCAGCAGCTCAACAGGGGGCAGTGAGCCCCAGCATTTT. Translation gives CASSSTGGSEPQHF.

The chain recombines TRBV4-1 with TRBJ1-6; tentatively, D is TRBD1 (6 bases). Trimming pared 2 bases from V and 9 bases from J, leaving 20 bases between. Germline V gene lookup returns CDR1 MGHRA and CDR2 YSYEKL. The CDR3 sequence is 17 residues long. This chain's CDR3 is CASSQLSRGGLGSPLHF. The CDR3 coding sequence is TGCGCCAGCAGCCAACTATCCCGGGGGGGGCTCGGTTCACCCCTCCACTTT.

V usage is TRBV2 and J usage is TRBJ2-5; D tentatively fits TRBD1 or TRBD2 (5 bases each). Germline V CDR1 and CDR2: SNHLY, FYNNEI. The CDR3 spans 15 residues. V was clipped by 5 bases and J by 4 bases, with 17 bases between them. CDR3 residues: CASSFAGRDGETQYF. CDR3 in DNA: TGTGCCAGCAGTTTCGCGGGCAGGGACGGAGAGACCCAGTACTTC.

This clone was recorded only once. J is TRBJ2-7 and V is TRBV10-3; D not resolved. V was pared by 7 bases and J by 0 bases, with 10 bases between. Germline CDR1 is ENHRY and CDR2 is SYGVKD. This CDR3 has 13 residues. CDR3: CAINSESSYEQYF. In DNA, the CDR3 is TGTGCCATCAATTCAGAGAGCTCCTACGAGCAGTACTTC.

The chain employs TRBV16 and TRBJ1-4, with D unclear. The CDR3 covers 13 residues. V shed 7 bases and J shed 8 bases, with 14 bases lying between them. Looked up from germline, CDR1 is KGHSY and CDR2 is FQNENV. In DNA, the CDR3 is TGTGCCAGCACCTCTATCATGGGGGAAAAACTGTTTTTT. Protein product: CASTSIMGEKLFF. The full variable domain, its missing parts supplied by reference TRBV16 and TRBJ1-4, is GEEVAQTPKHLVRGEGQKAKLYCAPIKGHSYVFWYQQVLKNEFKFLISFQNENVFDETGMPKERFSAKCLPNSPCSLEIQATKLEDSAVYFCASTSIMGEKLFFGSGTQLSVL.

The chain joins TRBV2 to TRBJ1-6; TRBD1 is a possible D gene (5 bases). The length of the CDR3 is 17 residues. The germline gives CDR1 SNHLY, CDR2 FYNNEI. Trimming took 2 bases from V and 10 from J, leaving 21 bases between them. The CDR3 reads CASSEWAPRGFGSPLHF. The CDR3 DNA reads TGTGCCAGCAGTGAATGGGCCCCCCGGGGGTTTGGGTCACCCCTCCACTTT.